This paragraph reports one T cell receptor (beta chain). Its specificity is not known. With 4 bases clipped from V and 9 bases from J, the junction kept 8 bases outside the gene matches. CDR1 is SGDLS, CDR2 YYNGEE, per germline. The CDR3 has 14 amino acids. Uncontrolled infection, other autoimmune disease, pregnancy or lactation barred patients from enrollment. The PBMCs studied were ones that came from about 10 ml fresh peripheral blood. What was amplified from RNA transcripts were TCR beta CDR3 regions. HTBI primers were used for first-round RT-PCR of the TCR CDR3. In TCRdb, the multiplex PCR reads were re-called with MiXCR into one record per CDR3 protein. The sample includes 360,000 or so distinct CDR3 sequences, roughly 15% of them seen just once. The data originate from a study of T cells in Graves' hyperthyroidism and ophthalmopathy. Whole-study results and caveats: Ophthalmopathy was separated from stable hyperthyroidism by a 13 V-J model.

The TCR sequence derives from a woman aged 55 to 70 with Graves' ophthalmopathy. The chain uses TRBV9 and TRBJ2-1; TRBD1 aligns across 9 bases. Sequences were obtained from blood. This CDR3 is CASSPRDREGEQFF. The CDR3 DNA follows: TGTGCCAGCAGCCCACGGGACAGGGAGGGTGAGCAGTTCTTC.